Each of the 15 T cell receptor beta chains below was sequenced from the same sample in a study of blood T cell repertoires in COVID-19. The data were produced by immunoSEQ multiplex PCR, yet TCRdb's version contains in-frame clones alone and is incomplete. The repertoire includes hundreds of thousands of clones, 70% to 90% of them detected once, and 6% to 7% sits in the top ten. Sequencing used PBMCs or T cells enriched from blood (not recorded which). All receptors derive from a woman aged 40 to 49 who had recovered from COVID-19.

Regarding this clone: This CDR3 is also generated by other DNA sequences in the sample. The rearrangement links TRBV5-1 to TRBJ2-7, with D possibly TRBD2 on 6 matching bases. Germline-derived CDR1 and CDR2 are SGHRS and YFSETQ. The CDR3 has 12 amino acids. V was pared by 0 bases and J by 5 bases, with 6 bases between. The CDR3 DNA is TGCGCCAGCAGCTTGGGCGGGGACGAGCAGTACTTC. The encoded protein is CASSLGGDEQYF. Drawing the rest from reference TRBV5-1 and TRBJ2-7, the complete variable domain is KAGVTQTPRYLIKTRGQQVTLSCSPISGHRSVSWYQQTPGQGLQFLFEYFSETQRNKGNFPGRFSGRQFSNSRSEMNVSTLELGDSALYLCASSLGGDEQYFGPGTRLTVT.

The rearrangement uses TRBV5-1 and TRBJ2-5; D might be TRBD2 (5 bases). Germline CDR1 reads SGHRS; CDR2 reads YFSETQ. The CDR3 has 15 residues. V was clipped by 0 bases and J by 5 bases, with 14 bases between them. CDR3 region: CASSLVRGAKETQYF. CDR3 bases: TGCGCCAGCAGCTTGGTCCGGGGAGCTAAGGAGACCCAGTACTTC.

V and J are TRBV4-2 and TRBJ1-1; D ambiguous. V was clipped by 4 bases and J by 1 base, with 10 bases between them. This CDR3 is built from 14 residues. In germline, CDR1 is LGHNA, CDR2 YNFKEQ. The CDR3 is CASSLLRKNTEAFF. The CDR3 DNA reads TGTGCCAGCAGCCTCTTGAGGAAGAACACTGAAGCTTTCTTT.

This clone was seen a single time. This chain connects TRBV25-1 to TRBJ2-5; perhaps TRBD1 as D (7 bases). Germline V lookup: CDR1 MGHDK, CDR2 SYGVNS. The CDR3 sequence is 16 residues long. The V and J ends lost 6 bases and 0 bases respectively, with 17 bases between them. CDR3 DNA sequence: TGTGCCAGCAGCCCAGGGGGGACAGTGTACCAAGAGACCCAGTACTTC. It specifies CASSPGGTVYQETQYF.

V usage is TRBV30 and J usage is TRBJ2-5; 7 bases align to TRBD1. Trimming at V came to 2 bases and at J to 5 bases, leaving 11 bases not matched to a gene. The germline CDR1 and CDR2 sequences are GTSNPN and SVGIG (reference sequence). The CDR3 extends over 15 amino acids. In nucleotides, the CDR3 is TGTGCCTGGAGTAAGGGTATTACAGGGGTGGAGACCCAGTACTTC. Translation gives CAWSKGITGVETQYF.

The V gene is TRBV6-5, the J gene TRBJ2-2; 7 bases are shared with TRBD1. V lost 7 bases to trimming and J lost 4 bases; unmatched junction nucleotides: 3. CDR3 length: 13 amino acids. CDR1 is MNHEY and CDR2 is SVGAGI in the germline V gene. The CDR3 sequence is CASNNRGTGELFF. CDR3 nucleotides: TGTGCCAGCAACAACAGGGGCACCGGGGAGCTGTTTTTT.

CDR3 sequence (DNA): TGTGCCAGTAGTATCTCCCGGCCCCAGCATTTT. It translates to CASSISRPQHF. V gene TRBV19 combines with J gene TRBJ1-5; D remains ambiguous. Trimming took 3 bases from V and 9 from J, leaving 6 bases between them. CDR1 LNHDA and CDR2 SQIVND come from the germline V gene (reference sequence). The CDR3 is 11 amino acids.

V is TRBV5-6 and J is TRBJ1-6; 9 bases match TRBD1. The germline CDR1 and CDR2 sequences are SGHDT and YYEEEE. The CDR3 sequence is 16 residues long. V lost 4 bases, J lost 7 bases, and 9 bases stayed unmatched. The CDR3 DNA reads TGTGCCAGCAGCAACCTGGACAGGGGAAGGAATTCACCCCTCCACTTT. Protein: CASSNLDRGRNSPLHF.

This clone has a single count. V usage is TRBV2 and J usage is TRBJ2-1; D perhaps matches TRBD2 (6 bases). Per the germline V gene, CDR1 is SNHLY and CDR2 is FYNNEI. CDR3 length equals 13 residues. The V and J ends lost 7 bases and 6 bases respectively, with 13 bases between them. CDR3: CASNWDFSNEQFF. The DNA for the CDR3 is TGTGCCAGCAACTGGGACTTTTCCAATGAGCAGTTCTTC.

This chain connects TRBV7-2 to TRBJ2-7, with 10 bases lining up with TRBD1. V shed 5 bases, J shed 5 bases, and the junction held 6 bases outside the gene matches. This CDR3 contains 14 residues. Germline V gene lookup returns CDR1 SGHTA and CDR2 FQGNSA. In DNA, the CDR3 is TGTGCCAGCAGCCCAGGGACAGGGGTTGACGAGCAGTACTTC. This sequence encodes CASSPGTGVDEQYF.

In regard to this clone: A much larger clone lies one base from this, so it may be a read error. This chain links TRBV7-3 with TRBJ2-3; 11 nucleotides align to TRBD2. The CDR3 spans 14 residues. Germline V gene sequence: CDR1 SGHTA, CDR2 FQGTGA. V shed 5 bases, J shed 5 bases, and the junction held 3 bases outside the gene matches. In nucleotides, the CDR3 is TGTGCCAGCAGCCCCGGACTAGCGGGAGATACGCAGTATTTT. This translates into CASSPGLAGDTQYF.

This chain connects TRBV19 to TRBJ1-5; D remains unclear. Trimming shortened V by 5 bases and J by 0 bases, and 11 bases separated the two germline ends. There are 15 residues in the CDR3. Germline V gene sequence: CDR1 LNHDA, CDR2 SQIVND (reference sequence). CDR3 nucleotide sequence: TGTGCCAGTAGTGTTATCAGTGTTAGCAATCAGCCCCAGCATTTT. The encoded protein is CASSVISVSNQPQHF.

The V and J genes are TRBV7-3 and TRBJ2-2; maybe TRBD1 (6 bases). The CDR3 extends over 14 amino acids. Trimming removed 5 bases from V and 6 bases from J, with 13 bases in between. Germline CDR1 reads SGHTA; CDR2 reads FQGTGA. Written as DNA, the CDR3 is TGTGCCAGCAGCCCAAAGACAGGCCCCGGGGAGCTGTTTTTT. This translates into CASSPKTGPGELFF.

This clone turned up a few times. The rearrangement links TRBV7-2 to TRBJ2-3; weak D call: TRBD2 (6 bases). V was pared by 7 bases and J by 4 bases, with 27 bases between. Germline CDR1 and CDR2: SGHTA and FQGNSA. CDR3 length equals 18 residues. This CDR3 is CASTILWSGTPGADTQYF. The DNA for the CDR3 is TGTGCCAGCACCATTTTGTGGTCCGGGACTCCGGGGGCAGATACGCAGTATTTT.

This chain's CDR3 is CASSKALAGAYNEQFF. The CDR3, as DNA: TGTGCCAGCAGTAAAGCCTTAGCGGGTGCCTACAATGAGCAGTTCTTC. The chain couples TRBV28 to TRBJ2-1; 7 bases map to TRBD2. The CDR3 consists of 16 residues. Germline loops: CDR1 MDHEN, CDR2 SYDVKM. J was trimmed by 2 bases and V by 5 bases; bases with no gene match: 9.